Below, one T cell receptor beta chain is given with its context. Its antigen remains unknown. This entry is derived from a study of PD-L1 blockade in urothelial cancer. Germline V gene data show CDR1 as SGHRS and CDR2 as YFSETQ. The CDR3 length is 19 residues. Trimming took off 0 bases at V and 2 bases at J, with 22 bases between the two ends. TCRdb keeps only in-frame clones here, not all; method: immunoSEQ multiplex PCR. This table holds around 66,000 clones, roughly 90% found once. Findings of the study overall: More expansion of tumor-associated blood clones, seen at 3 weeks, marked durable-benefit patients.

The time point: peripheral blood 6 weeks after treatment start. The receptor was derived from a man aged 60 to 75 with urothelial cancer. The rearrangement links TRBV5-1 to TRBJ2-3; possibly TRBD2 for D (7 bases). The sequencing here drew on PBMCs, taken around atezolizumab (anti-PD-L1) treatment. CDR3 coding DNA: TGCGCCAGCAGCTTGGTAGCTAGCGGAGACCCGGGGGCCACAGATACGCAGTATTTT. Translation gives CASSLVASGDPGATDTQYF. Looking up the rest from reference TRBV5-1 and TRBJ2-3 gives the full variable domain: KAGVTQTPRYLIKTRGQQVTLSCSPISGHRSVSWYQQTPGQGLQFLFEYFSETQRNKGNFPGRFSGRQFSNSRSEMNVSTLELGDSALYLCASSLVASGDPGATDTQYFGPGTRLTVL.